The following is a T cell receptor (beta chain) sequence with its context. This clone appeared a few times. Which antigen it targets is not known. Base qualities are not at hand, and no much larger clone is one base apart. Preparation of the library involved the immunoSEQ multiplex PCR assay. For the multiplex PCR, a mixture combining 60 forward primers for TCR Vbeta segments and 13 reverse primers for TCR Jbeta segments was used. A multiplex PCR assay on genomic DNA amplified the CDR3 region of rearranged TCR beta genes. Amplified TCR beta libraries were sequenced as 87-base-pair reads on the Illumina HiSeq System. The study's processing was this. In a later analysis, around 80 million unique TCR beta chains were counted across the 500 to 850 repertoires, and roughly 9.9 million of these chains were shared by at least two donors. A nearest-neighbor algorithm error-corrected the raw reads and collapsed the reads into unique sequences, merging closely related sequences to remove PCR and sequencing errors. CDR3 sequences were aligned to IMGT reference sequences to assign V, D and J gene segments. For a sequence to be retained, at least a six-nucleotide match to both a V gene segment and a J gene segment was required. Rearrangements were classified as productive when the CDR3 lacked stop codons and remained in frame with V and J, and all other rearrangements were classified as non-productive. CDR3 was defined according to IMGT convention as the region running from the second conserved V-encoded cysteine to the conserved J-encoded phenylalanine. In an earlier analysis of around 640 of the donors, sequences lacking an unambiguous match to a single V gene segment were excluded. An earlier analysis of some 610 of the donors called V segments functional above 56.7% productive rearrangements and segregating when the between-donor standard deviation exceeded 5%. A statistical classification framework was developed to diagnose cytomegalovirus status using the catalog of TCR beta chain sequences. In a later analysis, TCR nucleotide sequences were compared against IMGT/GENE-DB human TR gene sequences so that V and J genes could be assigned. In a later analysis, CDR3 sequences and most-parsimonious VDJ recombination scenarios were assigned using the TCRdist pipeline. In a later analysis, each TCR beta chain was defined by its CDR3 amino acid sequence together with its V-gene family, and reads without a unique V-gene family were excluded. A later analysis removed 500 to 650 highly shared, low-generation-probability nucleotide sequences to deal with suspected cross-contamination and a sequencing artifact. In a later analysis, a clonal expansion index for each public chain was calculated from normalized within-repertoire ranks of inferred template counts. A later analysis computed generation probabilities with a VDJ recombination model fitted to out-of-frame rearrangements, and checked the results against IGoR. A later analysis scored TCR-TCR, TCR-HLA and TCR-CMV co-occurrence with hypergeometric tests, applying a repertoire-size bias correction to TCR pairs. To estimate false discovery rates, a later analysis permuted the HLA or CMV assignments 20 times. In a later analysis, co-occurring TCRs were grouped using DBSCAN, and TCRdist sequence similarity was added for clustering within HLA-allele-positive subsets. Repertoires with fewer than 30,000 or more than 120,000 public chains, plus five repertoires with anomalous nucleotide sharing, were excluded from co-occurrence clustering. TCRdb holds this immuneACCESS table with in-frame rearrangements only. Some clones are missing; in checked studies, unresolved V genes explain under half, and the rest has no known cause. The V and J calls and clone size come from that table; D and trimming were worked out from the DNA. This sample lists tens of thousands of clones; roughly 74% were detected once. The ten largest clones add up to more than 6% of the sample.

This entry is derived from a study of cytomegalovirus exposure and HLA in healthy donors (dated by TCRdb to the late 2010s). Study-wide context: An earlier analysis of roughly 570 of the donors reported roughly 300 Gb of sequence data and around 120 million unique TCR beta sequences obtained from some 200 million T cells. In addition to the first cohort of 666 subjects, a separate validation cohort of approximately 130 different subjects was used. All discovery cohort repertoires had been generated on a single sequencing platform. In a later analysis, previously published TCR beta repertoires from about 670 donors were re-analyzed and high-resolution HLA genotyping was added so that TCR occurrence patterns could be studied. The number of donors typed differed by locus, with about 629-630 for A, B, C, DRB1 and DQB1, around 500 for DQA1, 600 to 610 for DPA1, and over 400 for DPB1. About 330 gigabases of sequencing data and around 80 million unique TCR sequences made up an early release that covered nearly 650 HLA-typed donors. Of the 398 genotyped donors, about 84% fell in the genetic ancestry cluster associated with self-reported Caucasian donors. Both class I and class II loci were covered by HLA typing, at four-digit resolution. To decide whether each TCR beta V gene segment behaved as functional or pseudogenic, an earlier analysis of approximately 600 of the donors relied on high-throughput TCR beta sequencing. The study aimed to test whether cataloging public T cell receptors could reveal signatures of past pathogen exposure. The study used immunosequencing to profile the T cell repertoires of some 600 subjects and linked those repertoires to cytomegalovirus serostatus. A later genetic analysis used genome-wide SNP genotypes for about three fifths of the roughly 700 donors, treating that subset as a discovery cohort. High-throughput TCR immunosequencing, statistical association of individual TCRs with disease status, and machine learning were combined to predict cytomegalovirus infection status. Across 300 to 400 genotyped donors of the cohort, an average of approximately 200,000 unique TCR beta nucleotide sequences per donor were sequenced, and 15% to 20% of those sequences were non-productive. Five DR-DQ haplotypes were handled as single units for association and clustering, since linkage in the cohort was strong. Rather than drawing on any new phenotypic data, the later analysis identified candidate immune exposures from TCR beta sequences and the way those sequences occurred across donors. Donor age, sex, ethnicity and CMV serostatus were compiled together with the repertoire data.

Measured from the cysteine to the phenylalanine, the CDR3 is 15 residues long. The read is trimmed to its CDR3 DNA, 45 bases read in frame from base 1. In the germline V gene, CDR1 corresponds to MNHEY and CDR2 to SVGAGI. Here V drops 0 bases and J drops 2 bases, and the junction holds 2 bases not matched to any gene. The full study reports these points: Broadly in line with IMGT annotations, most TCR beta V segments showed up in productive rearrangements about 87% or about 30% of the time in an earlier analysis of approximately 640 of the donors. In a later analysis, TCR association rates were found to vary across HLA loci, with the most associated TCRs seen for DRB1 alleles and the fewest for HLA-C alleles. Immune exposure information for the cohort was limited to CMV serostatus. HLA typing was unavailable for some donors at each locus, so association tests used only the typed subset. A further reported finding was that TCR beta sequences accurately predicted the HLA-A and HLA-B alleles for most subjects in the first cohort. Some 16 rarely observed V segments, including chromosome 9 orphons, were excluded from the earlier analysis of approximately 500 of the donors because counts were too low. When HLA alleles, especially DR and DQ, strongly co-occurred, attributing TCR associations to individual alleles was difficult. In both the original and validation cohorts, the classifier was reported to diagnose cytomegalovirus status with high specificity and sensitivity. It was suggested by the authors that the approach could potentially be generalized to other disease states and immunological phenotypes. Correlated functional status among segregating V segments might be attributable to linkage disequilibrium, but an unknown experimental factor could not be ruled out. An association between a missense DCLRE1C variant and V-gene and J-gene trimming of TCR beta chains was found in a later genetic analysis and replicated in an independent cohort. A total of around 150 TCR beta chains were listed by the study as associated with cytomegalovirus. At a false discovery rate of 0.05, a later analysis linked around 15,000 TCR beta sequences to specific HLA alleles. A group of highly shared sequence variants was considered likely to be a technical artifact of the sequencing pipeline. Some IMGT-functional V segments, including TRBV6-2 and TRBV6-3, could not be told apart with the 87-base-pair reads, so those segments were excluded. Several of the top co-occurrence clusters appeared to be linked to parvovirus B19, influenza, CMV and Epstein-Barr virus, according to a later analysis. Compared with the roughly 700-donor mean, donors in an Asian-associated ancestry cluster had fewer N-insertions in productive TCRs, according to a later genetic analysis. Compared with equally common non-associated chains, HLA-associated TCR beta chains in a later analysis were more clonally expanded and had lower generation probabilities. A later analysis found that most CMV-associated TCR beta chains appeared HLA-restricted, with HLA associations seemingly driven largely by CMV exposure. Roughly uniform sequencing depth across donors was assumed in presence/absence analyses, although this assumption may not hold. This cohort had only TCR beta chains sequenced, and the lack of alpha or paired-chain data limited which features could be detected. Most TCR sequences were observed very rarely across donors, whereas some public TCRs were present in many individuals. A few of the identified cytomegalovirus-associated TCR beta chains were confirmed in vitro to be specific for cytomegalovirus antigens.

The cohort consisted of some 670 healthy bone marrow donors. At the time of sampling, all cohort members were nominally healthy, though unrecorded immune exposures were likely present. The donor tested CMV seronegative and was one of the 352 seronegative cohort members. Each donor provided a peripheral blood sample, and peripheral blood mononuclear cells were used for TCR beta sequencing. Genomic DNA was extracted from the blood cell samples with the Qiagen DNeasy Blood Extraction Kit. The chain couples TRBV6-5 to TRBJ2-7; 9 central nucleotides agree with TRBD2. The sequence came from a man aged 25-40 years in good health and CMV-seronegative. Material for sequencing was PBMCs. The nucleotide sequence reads TGTGCCAGCAGTTACTCCGCGGGGGGGACCTACGAGCAGTACTTC. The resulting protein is CASSYSAGGTYEQYF.